Listed below are T cell receptor beta chains from one sample, sequenced in a study of T cell responses to AZD1222 COVID-19 vaccine. Data came from immunoSEQ multiplex PCR; TCRdb stores just in-frame clones and leaves some out. The sample includes 95,000 to 150,000 clones, more than 75% of them seen just once. The sequencing used peripheral blood, collected on day 0 of AZD1222 vaccination. The origin of the receptors is an adult in good health. Each CDR3 is given with its conserved first and last residue.

v_call: TRBV5-5; cdr3_aa: CASSYVRGGYTF
v_call: TRBV5-1; cdr3_aa: CASSFTLGGSTDTQYF
v_call: TRBV12-3/TRBV12-4; cdr3_aa: CASSLERGTEAFF
v_call: TRBV10-2; cdr3_aa: CASSVTGGGYGYTF
v_call: TRBV7-2; cdr3_aa: CASSLMGGLEKLFF
v_call: TRBV7-2; cdr3_aa: CASSLEPFYGYTF
v_call: TRBV11-3; cdr3_aa: CASSSRDSGTQYF
v_call: TRBV11-2; cdr3_aa: CASSLAGGYGYTF
v_call: TRBV2; cdr3_aa: CASRDDTDTQYF
v_call: TRBV7-8; cdr3_aa: CASSSRVRGGYTF
v_call: TRBV27; cdr3_aa: CASSLGQTKPQHF
v_call: TRBV19; cdr3_aa: CASSIMAHGLIDTEAFF
v_call: TRBV12-3/TRBV12-4; cdr3_aa: CASSLAPNQPQHF
v_call: TRBV11-2; cdr3_aa: CASTRRGRKETQYF
v_call: TRBV6-1; cdr3_aa: CASSEVATNTEAFF
v_call: TRBV7-9; cdr3_aa: CASSFQGPHYEQYF
v_call: TRBV2; cdr3_aa: CASSPDRSGSEKLFF
v_call: TRBV7-3; cdr3_aa: CASSLTGGAQDTGELFF
v_call: TRBV9; cdr3_aa: CASSGQGYATEAFF
v_call: TRBV6-1; cdr3_aa: CASSESGTQYSPLHF
v_call: TRBV6-5; cdr3_aa: CASSYGLASSYEQYF
v_call: TRBV14; cdr3_aa: CASSQDDTWKEVPYEQYF
v_call: TRBV12-5; cdr3_aa: CASGSQGTSVSYEQYF
v_call: TRBV7-6; cdr3_aa: CASSLGWRGGSDTQYF
v_call: TRBV5-6; cdr3_aa: CASSLSGPGGNQPQHF
v_call: TRBV5-4; cdr3_aa: CASSPSRGGHNEQFF